Described below is a single TCR beta chain sequence and its context. The antigen remains unidentified. Some clones are missing from TCRdb's copy, which holds only in-frame ones; the method was immunoSEQ multiplex PCR. The data hold roughly 72,000 clones, with around 94% observed a single time. On cycle 4 day 1 and cycle 7 day 1, as well as at baseline, blood was sampled. Trimming at V came to 5 bases and at J to 7 bases, leaving 9 bases not matched to a gene. This CDR3 spans 16 amino acids. Germline values: CDR1 SGHAT, CDR2 FQNNGV. The entry originates in a study of OX40 agonist ivuxolimab in advanced cancers. Across the study: People who had prior anti-PD-1, anti-PD-L1 or anti-CTLA-4 therapy could take part, and 35% to 50% had some.

Study results and caveats: Circulating CD4+ and CD8+ T cells showed clonal expansion by week 6 at 0.1 to 3.0 mg/kg.

This sequence was found in an adult with an advanced solid tumor such as melanoma, head and neck, liver or kidney cancer. This chain links TRBV11-2 with TRBJ1-6; 9 bases agree with TRBD1. Sample: CD4+ or CD8+ T cells sorted from blood, taken in a trial of the OX40 agonist ivuxolimab. In nucleotides, the CDR3 is TGTGCCAGCAGCCAGACACAGGGGGCATGGAATTCACCCCTCCACTTT. Residues: CASSQTQGAWNSPLHF.